In this sample, the clone carrying this TCR beta chain turned up once. As to time point: pretreatment peripheral blood. Individual patients had between 1 and 8 samples, taken pretreatment and on-treatment. This entry belongs to a study of PD-L1 blockade in urothelial cancer. Germline trimming cut 3 bases from V and 8 bases from J; bases unmatched to any gene: 11. This CDR3 is built from 15 residues. Germline V gene sequence: CDR1 LNHNV, CDR2 YYDKDF (reference sequence). Produced via immunoSEQ multiplex PCR; TCRdb's table is partial and in-frame only. The sample lists tens of thousands of clones, approximately 86% occurring once.

The clonotype comes from a man aged 55 to 70 with urothelial cancer. Specimen: PBMCs, collected around atezolizumab (anti-PD-L1) treatment. This sequence joins TRBV15 and TRBJ1-2; the match to TRBD1 covers 8 bases. The CDR3: CATSSGTGNVGGYTF. The CDR3 DNA reads TGTGCCACCAGCAGTGGGACAGGAAACGTAGGAGGCTACACCTTC.